This T cell receptor beta chain was sequenced for a study of T cell repertoires in cytomegalovirus infection. The CDR3 runs to 15 residues. Germline lookup yields CDR1 SEHNR and CDR2 FQNEAQ (reference sequence). Losses at the gene ends were 4 bases for V and 3 bases for J; bases not matched to a gene: 8. Each CDR3 protein gets one entry after TCRdb re-called the reads with MiXCR. The sample comprises roughly 630,000 distinct CDR3 sequences, 20% to 25% of which are singletons, and around 8% rests with the top ten. There are many counts of this clonotype. Sequences were obtained from CD8+ T cells from PBMCs. The source is a human donor in good health (CMV status not recorded). Some clones in this sample may be carry-over from other donors' samples. V gene TRBV7-9 combines with J gene TRBJ2-7, with 8 bases identical to TRBD1. The CDR3, as DNA: TGTGCCAGCAGCTCCCCGACAGGGGAAGGCTACGAGCAGTACTTC. Translating gives CASSSPTGEGYEQYF.